A selection of T cell receptor beta chains follows, all from one sample in a study. MiXCR was run by TCRdb on the 5' RACE reads, yielding one entry per CDR3 protein. Of fewer than 75,000 distinct CDR3 sequences listed, 26% are singletons. The sequenced sample consisted of tumor-infiltrating Tregs sorted from the breast tumor. The receptors were sampled from a female donor with breast cancer. CDR3s include the opening cysteine and the closing phenylalanine or tryptophan. The order of the fields is clone size, V gene, D gene, J gene, CDR3 protein, CDR3 DNA. The D gene is left open where the match is weak. Size tells how often a clone was seen (once, few, many) or the class of an expanded clone, and some rows leave it out.

clone_size: .; v_call: TRBV5-1; d_call: .; j_call: TRBJ2-1; cdr3_aa: CASSLRFRTTATSSYNEQFF; cdr3_nt: TGCGCCAGCAGCTTGCGGTTCCGGACTACCGCGACGAGCTCCTACAATGAGCAGTTCTTC
clone_size: many; v_call: TRBV7-2; d_call: .; j_call: TRBJ1-2; cdr3_aa: CASTNAGGAISYGYTF; cdr3_nt: TGTGCCAGCACCAACGCGGGAGGGGCGATCTCATATGGCTACACCTTC
clone_size: .; v_call: TRBV7-9; d_call: TRBD2; j_call: TRBJ2-1; cdr3_aa: CASRWRTSDNEQFF; cdr3_nt: TGTGCCAGCAGATGGCGGACTAGCGACAATGAGCAGTTCTTC
clone_size: few; v_call: TRBV28; d_call: .; j_call: TRBJ2-7; cdr3_aa: CASSFFGGAYEQYF; cdr3_nt: TGTGCCAGCAGTTTTTTTGGGGGTGCCTACGAGCAGTACTTC
clone_size: many; v_call: TRBV6-2/TRBV6-3; d_call: .; j_call: TRBJ1-5; cdr3_aa: CASSLDGNSNQPQHF; cdr3_nt: TGTGCCAGCAGTTTGGACGGAAATAGCAATCAGCCCCAGCATTTT
clone_size: .; v_call: TRBV4-3; d_call: TRBD1; j_call: TRBJ2-7; cdr3_aa: CASSPSTGLYEQYF; cdr3_nt: TGCGCCAGCAGCCCATCGACAGGGCTTTACGAGCAGTACTTC
clone_size: .; v_call: TRBV18; d_call: .; j_call: TRBJ1-2; cdr3_aa: CASSPTGKDYGYTF; cdr3_nt: TGTGCCAGCTCACCCACAGGGAAGGACTATGGCTACACCTTC
clone_size: few; v_call: TRBV12-3/TRBV12-4; d_call: .; j_call: TRBJ2-2; cdr3_aa: CASSFSQNTGELFF; cdr3_nt: TGTGCCAGCAGTTTTAGCCAGAACACCGGGGAGCTGTTTTTT
clone_size: many; v_call: TRBV12-3/TRBV12-4; d_call: .; j_call: TRBJ1-2; cdr3_aa: CASTLFADGNYGYTF; cdr3_nt: TGTGCCAGCACCCTCTTCGCCGACGGGAACTATGGCTACACCTTC
clone_size: few; v_call: TRBV5-5; d_call: TRBD1; j_call: TRBJ2-7; cdr3_aa: CASSSAGTGGVYEQYF; cdr3_nt: TGTGCCAGCAGCTCAGCCGGGACAGGGGGCGTCTACGAGCAGTACTTC
clone_size: .; v_call: TRBV12-3/TRBV12-4; d_call: .; j_call: TRBJ2-7; cdr3_aa: CASSFTATYEQYF; cdr3_nt: TGTGCCAGCAGTTTTACGGCTACTTACGAGCAGTACTTC
clone_size: .; v_call: TRBV30; d_call: .; j_call: TRBJ2-5; cdr3_aa: CAWNRQETQYF; cdr3_nt: TGTGCCTGGAACAGACAAGAGACCCAGTACTTC
clone_size: .; v_call: TRBV10-3; d_call: .; j_call: TRBJ2-1; cdr3_aa: CAIRRGEASYNEQFF; cdr3_nt: TGTGCCATCAGGCGGGGAGAGGCCTCCTACAATGAGCAGTTCTTC
clone_size: many; v_call: TRBV4-1; d_call: TRBD2; j_call: TRBJ2-1; cdr3_aa: CASSLYSGTSNEQFF; cdr3_nt: TGCGCCAGCAGCCTCTACTCCGGGACTAGCAATGAGCAGTTCTTC
clone_size: many; v_call: TRBV6-2/TRBV6-3; d_call: TRBD1; j_call: TRBJ1-5; cdr3_aa: CASRRTGESNQPQHF; cdr3_nt: TGTGCCAGCAGAAGGACAGGGGAGAGCAATCAGCCCCAGCATTTT
clone_size: few; v_call: TRBV7-2; d_call: .; j_call: TRBJ2-1; cdr3_aa: CASSLGPGNGEQFF; cdr3_nt: TGTGCCAGCAGCTTAGGCCCTGGGAACGGGGAGCAGTTCTTC
clone_size: few; v_call: TRBV11-2; d_call: TRBD1; j_call: TRBJ2-5; cdr3_aa: CASSSGQWRETQYF; cdr3_nt: TGTGCCAGCAGCTCGGGACAGTGGAGAGAGACCCAGTACTTC
clone_size: .; v_call: TRBV21-1; d_call: .; j_call: TRBJ2-2; cdr3_aa: CASSIHTGELFF; cdr3_nt: TGTGCCAGCAGCATTCACACCGGGGAGCTGTTTTTT
clone_size: many; v_call: TRBV6-1; d_call: .; j_call: TRBJ1-5; cdr3_aa: CASSEAGWGNQPQHF; cdr3_nt: TGTGCCAGCAGTGAAGCGGGTTGGGGCAATCAGCCCCAGCATTTT
clone_size: .; v_call: TRBV2; d_call: TRBD2; j_call: TRBJ2-5; cdr3_aa: CASSPGLAGSQTQYF; cdr3_nt: TGTGCCAGCAGTCCCGGACTAGCTGGTAGCCAGACCCAGTACTTC
clone_size: medium-sized; v_call: TRBV7-3; d_call: TRBD1; j_call: TRBJ1-1; cdr3_aa: CASSLTSGGTEAFF; cdr3_nt: TGTGCCAGCAGCCTGACATCAGGGGGCACTGAAGCTTTCTTT
clone_size: .; v_call: TRBV29-1; d_call: .; j_call: TRBJ1-4; cdr3_aa: CSVDYSGGGEKLFF; cdr3_nt: TGCAGCGTTGATTACTCCGGGGGCGGTGAAAAACTGTTTTTT
clone_size: .; v_call: TRBV19; d_call: .; j_call: TRBJ1-2; cdr3_aa: CASSIAPAIYGYTF; cdr3_nt: TGTGCCAGTAGTATAGCTCCAGCAATCTATGGCTACACCTTC
clone_size: few; v_call: TRBV2; d_call: .; j_call: TRBJ2-3; cdr3_aa: CASRNADTQYF; cdr3_nt: TGTGCCAGCAGGAACGCAGATACGCAGTATTTT
clone_size: few; v_call: TRBV13; d_call: .; j_call: TRBJ2-3; cdr3_aa: CASSPGRTSTDTQYF; cdr3_nt: TGTGCCAGCAGCCCGGGCAGAACCAGCACAGATACGCAGTATTTT
clone_size: many; v_call: TRBV9; d_call: .; j_call: TRBJ1-2; cdr3_aa: CASTVDVRVTSNYGYTF; cdr3_nt: TGTGCCAGCACCGTGGACGTACGGGTGACCTCTAACTATGGCTACACCTTC
clone_size: .; v_call: TRBV9; d_call: .; j_call: TRBJ1-1; cdr3_aa: CASSPRVGSTEAFF; cdr3_nt: TGTGCCAGCAGTCCTCGGGTGGGGAGCACTGAAGCTTTCTTT
clone_size: many; v_call: TRBV4-2; d_call: TRBD2; j_call: TRBJ2-1; cdr3_aa: CASSQPTSSSYNEQFF; cdr3_nt: TGTGCCAGCAGCCAGCCGACTAGCAGCTCCTACAATGAGCAGTTCTTC
clone_size: .; v_call: TRBV12-3/TRBV12-4; d_call: TRBD1; j_call: TRBJ1-3; cdr3_aa: CASSITGGAGNTIYF; cdr3_nt: TGTGCCAGCAGTATAACAGGGGGCGCCGGAAACACCATATATTTT
clone_size: .; v_call: TRBV27; d_call: .; j_call: TRBJ2-4; cdr3_aa: CASSFFWWAQTYLGNIQYF; cdr3_nt: TGTGCCAGCAGTTTCTTTTGGTGGGCCCAGACCTACCTCGGAAACATTCAGTACTTC
clone_size: .; v_call: TRBV7-3; d_call: .; j_call: TRBJ1-4; cdr3_aa: CATIGRPNEKLFF; cdr3_nt: TGTGCCACCATCGGACGGCCGAATGAAAAACTGTTTTTT
clone_size: once; v_call: TRBV9; d_call: TRBD2; j_call: TRBJ2-1; cdr3_aa: CASSVVAGGYNEQFF; cdr3_nt: TGTGCCAGCAGCGTAGTAGCGGGAGGGTACAATGAGCAGTTCTTC
clone_size: once; v_call: TRBV4-2; d_call: .; j_call: TRBJ2-1; cdr3_aa: CASGRSAGSSYNEQFF; cdr3_nt: TGTGCCAGCGGCCGCTCAGCAGGGAGCTCCTACAATGAGCAGTTCTTC
clone_size: few; v_call: TRBV7-2; d_call: .; j_call: TRBJ2-3; cdr3_aa: CASSLAADTQYF; cdr3_nt: TGTGCCAGCAGCTTAGCAGCAGATACGCAGTATTTT
clone_size: .; v_call: TRBV6-6; d_call: .; j_call: TRBJ2-7; cdr3_aa: CASSYGPAASSYEQYF; cdr3_nt: TGTGCCAGCAGTTACGGGCCAGCGGCCTCTTCATACGAGCAGTACTTC
clone_size: .; v_call: TRBV7-3; d_call: TRBD2; j_call: TRBJ2-2; cdr3_aa: CASSPTSGSTGELFF; cdr3_nt: TGTGCCAGCAGCCCGACTAGCGGGAGTACCGGGGAGTTGTTTTTT
clone_size: many; v_call: TRBV12-3/TRBV12-4; d_call: .; j_call: TRBJ1-1; cdr3_aa: CASSLGGRAEAFF; cdr3_nt: TGTGCCAGCAGTTTAGGGGGGAGGGCTGAAGCTTTCTTT
clone_size: .; v_call: TRBV20-1; d_call: .; j_call: TRBJ2-1; cdr3_aa: CSVRGSYNEQFF; cdr3_nt: TGCAGTGTCAGGGGCTCCTACAATGAGCAGTTCTTC
clone_size: .; v_call: TRBV19; d_call: .; j_call: TRBJ1-1; cdr3_aa: CASSTITGRAFF; cdr3_nt: TGTGCCAGTAGTACGATAACAGGGAGAGCTTTCTTT
clone_size: .; v_call: TRBV7-2; d_call: TRBD2; j_call: TRBJ2-1; cdr3_aa: CASSYQRGGLNEQFF; cdr3_nt: TGTGCCAGCAGCTACCAGCGGGGGGGCCTCAATGAGCAGTTCTTC
clone_size: .; v_call: TRBV28; d_call: TRBD2; j_call: TRBJ2-1; cdr3_aa: CASSSPSGSDNEQFF; cdr3_nt: TGTGCCAGCAGTTCTCCTAGCGGGAGCGACAATGAGCAGTTCTTC
clone_size: .; v_call: TRBV5-1; d_call: .; j_call: TRBJ2-3; cdr3_aa: CASSLAGAEGNTQYF; cdr3_nt: TGCGCCAGCAGCTTGGCAGGGGCCGAGGGTAATACGCAGTATTTT
clone_size: many; v_call: TRBV18; d_call: TRBD1; j_call: TRBJ2-7; cdr3_aa: CASSPPGTGAVYEQYF; cdr3_nt: TGTGCCAGCTCACCACCAGGGACAGGGGCCGTCTACGAGCAGTACTTC
clone_size: many; v_call: TRBV28; d_call: .; j_call: TRBJ2-1; cdr3_aa: CASSTYNEQFF; cdr3_nt: TGTGCCAGCAGTACGTACAATGAGCAGTTCTTC
clone_size: .; v_call: TRBV5-1; d_call: TRBD1; j_call: TRBJ2-2; cdr3_aa: CASSPTGQDSGELFF; cdr3_nt: TGCGCCAGCAGCCCGACGGGACAGGACTCCGGGGAGCTGTTTTTT
clone_size: .; v_call: TRBV6-6; d_call: .; j_call: TRBJ2-1; cdr3_aa: CASSSKPGAGYGYNEQFF; cdr3_nt: TGTGCCAGCAGTTCCAAACCGGGTGCAGGGTACGGGTACAATGAGCAGTTCTTC